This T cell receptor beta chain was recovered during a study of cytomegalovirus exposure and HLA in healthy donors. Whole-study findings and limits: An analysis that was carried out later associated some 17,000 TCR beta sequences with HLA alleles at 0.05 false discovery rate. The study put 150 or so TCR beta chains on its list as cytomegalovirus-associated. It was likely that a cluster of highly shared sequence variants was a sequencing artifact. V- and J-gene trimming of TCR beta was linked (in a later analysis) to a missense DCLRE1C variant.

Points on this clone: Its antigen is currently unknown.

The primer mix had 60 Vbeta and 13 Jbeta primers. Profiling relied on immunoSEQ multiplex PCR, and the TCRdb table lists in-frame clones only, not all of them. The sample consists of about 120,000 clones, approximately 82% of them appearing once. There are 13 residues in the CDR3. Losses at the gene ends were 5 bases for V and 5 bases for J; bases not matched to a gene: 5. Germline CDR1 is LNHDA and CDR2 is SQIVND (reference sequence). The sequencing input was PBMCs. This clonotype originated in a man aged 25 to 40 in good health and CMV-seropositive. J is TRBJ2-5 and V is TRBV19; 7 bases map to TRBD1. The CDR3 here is CASSDRVRETQYF. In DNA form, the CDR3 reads TGTGCCAGTAGTGACAGGGTTCGGGAGACCCAGTACTTC.